These 20 T cell receptor beta chains were sequenced from one sample in a study of tumor-infiltrating lymphocytes in oesophageal squamous cell carcinoma. TCRdb itself ran the PCR reads through MiXCR, one entry per CDR3 protein. Here the sample spans 20,000 or so distinct CDR3 sequences, 30% to 35% being singletons. Source material: esophageal tumor tissue. The receptors derive from a female donor with esophageal squamous cell carcinoma.

V and J are TRBV6-6 and TRBJ2-1, with 7 nucleotides matching TRBD2. The V gene end was trimmed by 5 bases and the J gene end by 5 bases; junction bases not matched to a gene: 6. The CDR3 has 14 amino acids. Germline CDR1 MNHNY, CDR2 SVGAGI (reference sequence). The CDR3 loop is CASSRDYTNNEQFF. CDR3 sequence (DNA): TGTGCCAGCAGTCGGGACTACACTAACAATGAGCAGTTCTTC.

Remarks on this clonotype: A much larger clone differs from this one at a single base, so this may be a read error. For the CDR3, the DNA is TGTGCCAGCTTCGGACTTCACAATGAGCAGTACTTC. Amino acid sequence: CASFGLHNEQYF. The rearrangement uses TRBV18 and TRBJ2-4, with a weak D call TRBD2 (5 bases). CDR1 and CDR2 (germline): KGHSH, LQKENI. CDR3 length equals 12 residues. Trimming shortened V by 7 bases and J by 13 bases, and 17 bases separated the two germline ends.

Regarding this clonotype: The CDR3 does not end in the conserved phenylalanine or tryptophan, so this is likely a read error. The DNA is omitted, as the CDR3 cannot be located on it reliably, and the CDR3 follows TCRdb's listing. The chain carries TRBV27 and TRBJ1-1; the DNA was not used to check the table's D call, TRBD1. CDR1 is MNHEY, CDR2 SMNVEV, per germline (reference sequence). The CDR3 comprises 18 residues, both ends counted. This CDR3 is CASSFNRVGGTMSSSSVR.

About this clonotype: In this CDR3 the conserved last residue, phenylalanine or tryptophan, is missing, so a read error is likely. It is unclear where the CDR3 begins or ends on the DNA, so no DNA is shown, and the CDR3 is as TCRdb lists it. The J gene is TRBJ2-7, the V gene TRBV12-5; the table's D call, TRBD2, has no DNA check behind it. The germline CDR1 and CDR2 sequences are LGHNT and FRNRAP. Both ends counted, the CDR3 spans 18 residues. The chain's CDR3 is CASGSERASHEGGYTFGS.

J is TRBJ1-1 and V is TRBV18; no clear D. Trimming removed 0 bases from V and 4 bases from J, with 6 bases in between. Germline CDR1 reads KGHSH; CDR2 reads LQKENI. This CDR3 contains 13 residues. The CDR3 here is CASSPPGTTEAFF. CDR3 DNA: TGTGCCAGCTCACCACCGGGAACCACTGAAGCTTTCTTT.

The rearrangement joins TRBV5-1 to TRBJ2-1; the match to TRBD2 covers 12 bases. The J call is in doubt because the DNA end fits TRBJ2-5 better. The CDR3 is made up of 17 amino acids. CDR1 and CDR2 (germline): SGHRS, YFSETQ. CDR3 region: CASSRTLAGGPGETQYF. DNA for the CDR3: TGCGCCAGCAGCCGAACTCTAGCGGGAGGGCCAGGGGAGACCCAGTACTTC.

In regard to this clonotype: This may come from a read error, since a much larger clone is one base off. The chain combines TRBV19 with TRBJ2-1; D possibly corresponds to TRBD2 (5 bases). The CDR3 consists of 14 residues. In germline, CDR1 is LNHDA, CDR2 SQIVND (reference sequence). CDR3 residues: CPSRSGHSYNEQFF. The CDR3 coding sequence is TGTCCCAGTAGAAGCGGCCACTCCTACAATGAGCAGTTCTTC.

This clonotype was found many times. The rearrangement uses TRBV28 and TRBJ1-1; maybe TRBD1 (5 bases). The germline V and J ends were trimmed by 6 bases and 10 bases, with 15 bases remaining between them. The germline CDR1 and CDR2 sequences are MDHEN and SYDVKM. This CDR3 has 12 residues. CDR3 sequence reads: CASSKDGGVAFF. For the CDR3, the DNA is TGTGCCAGCAGCAAGGACGGGGGGGTAGCTTTCTTT. The full variable domain, completed using reference TRBV28 and TRBJ1-1, is DVKVTQSSRYLVKRTGEKVFLECVQDMDHENMFWYRQDPGLGLRLIYFSYDVKMKEKGDIPEGYSVSREKKERFSLILESASTNQTSMYLCASSKDGGVAFFGQGTRLTVV.

The V and J genes are TRBV6-1 and TRBJ2-1; unclear D gene. The assigned J gene may be wrong: the sequence end matches TRBJ2-7 better. Germline V CDR1 and CDR2: MNHNS, SASEGT. This CDR3 is built from 14 residues. The CDR3 bases are TGTGCCAGCAGTGAAGCGCTTCATCTCTACGAGCAGTACTTC. Translated, it gives CASSEALHLYEQYF.

This clonotype has only a few counts. The CDR3 bases are TGTGCCAGCAGTACGTCCGGGTACTACAATGAGCAGTTCTTC. Residues: CASSTSGYYNEQFF. This chain joins TRBV12-3 or TRBV12-4 and TRBJ2-1; D is unclear. Deletions cut 5 bases from V and 3 bases from J, with 11 bases between. The CDR3 has 14 amino acids.

This clonotype came up many times. The chain employs TRBV10-2 and TRBJ1-2; 9 nucleotides match TRBD1. V lost 7 bases and J lost 8; bases outside the gene matches: 11. This CDR3 is 14 amino acids long. Germline V gene lookup returns CDR1 WSHSY and CDR2 SAAADI. The CDR3: CASNRDRVSDGYTF. DNA for the CDR3: TGCGCCAGCAACCGGGACAGGGTTTCTGACGGCTACACCTTC.

This clonotype was counted at least ten times. V is TRBV5-8 and J is TRBJ2-5; tentatively, D is TRBD1 or TRBD2 (5 bases each). Trimming shortened V by 3 bases and J by 11 bases, and 20 bases separated the two germline ends. The germline gives CDR1 SGHTS, CDR2 YDEGEE. This CDR3 is built from 14 residues. CDR3 amino acids: CASSSYGAYGEQYF. The CDR3 DNA follows: TGTGCCAGCAGCTCCTACGGGGCTTACGGAGAGCAGTACTTC.

As to this clonotype: This likely comes from a read error, as the CDR3 has no conserved phenylalanine or tryptophan at its end. The limits of the CDR3 on the DNA are not certain, so only TCRdb's listed CDR3 is given. This sequence joins TRBV28 and TRBJ2-3; the table gives TRBD1 as D, unverified against the DNA. Germline V gives CDR1 MDHEN, CDR2 SYDVKM. The CDR3 is 15 residues long, ends included. CDR3 in amino acids: CASRPDSLYGYTFGS.

This chain joins TRBV9 and TRBJ2-3, with 9 bases that match TRBD2. CDR3 length: 15 residues. Per germline, CDR1 SGDLS and CDR2 YYNGEE. V lost 3 bases to trimming and J lost 8 bases; unmatched junction nucleotides: 10. Here the CDR3 DNA reads TGTGCCAGCAGCGCTTTCGCTAGCGGGGAGGGTACGCAGTATTTT. It codes for CASSAFASGEGTQYF.

Details on this clonotype: Without the conserved terminal phenylalanine or tryptophan, this CDR3 likely stems from a read error. No DNA is shown, since the ends of the CDR3 on it are uncertain; the CDR3 is the one TCRdb lists. The chain joins TRBV13 to TRBJ1-1; the D call in the table, TRBD1, was not verified against the DNA. Germline V gene data show CDR1 as PRHDT and CDR2 as FYEKMQ (reference sequence). The CDR3 is 8 residues long, counting both termini. The CDR3 spells CASSHSYR.

This clonotype was observed many times. The chain employs TRBV6-1 and TRBJ1-3, with D unclear. V was shortened by 10 bases and J by 0 bases, with 16 bases between the two germline ends. The CDR3 covers 15 residues. Germline V gene sequence: CDR1 MNHNS, CDR2 SASEGT. The CDR3 loop reads CATSKAWGSGNTIYF. The CDR3 region has the DNA TGTGCCACCTCGAAGGCCTGGGGCTCTGGAAACACCATATATTTT.

The chain employs TRBV7-9 and TRBJ2-1; possibly TRBD1 or TRBD2 for D (5 bases each). Germline CDR1 and CDR2: SEHNR and FQNEAQ (reference sequence). This CDR3 is built from 14 residues. Deletions cut 0 bases from V and 5 bases from J, with 8 bases between. DNA for the CDR3: TGTGCCAGCAGCTTAGCTGGGGGTGACAATGAGCAGTTCTTC. This translates into CASSLAGGDNEQFF.

This clonotype has a handful of counts. The chain couples TRBV20-1 to TRBJ2-5; D ambiguous. From germline, CDR1 is DFQATT and CDR2 SNEGSKA (reference sequence). The CDR3 is 10 amino acids. Trimming stripped 6 bases from V and 11 bases from J, with 13 bases between. CDR3 region: CSARDREQYF. The CDR3 coding sequence is TGCAGTGCCCGTGACCGAGAGCAGTACTTC.

About this clonotype itself: The CDR3 end shows no conserved phenylalanine or tryptophan, and so a read error is likely. It is unclear where the CDR3 begins or ends on the DNA, so no DNA is shown, and the CDR3 is as TCRdb lists it. V gene TRBV6-1 combines with J gene TRBJ2-7; TRBD1, as called in the table, went unchecked against the DNA. Germline values: CDR1 MNHNS, CDR2 SASEGT. The CDR3 is 19 amino acids long, termini counted. CDR3 protein: CASKQWDRVVSPYGYTFGS.

This clonotype is categorized as medium-sized. This chain joins TRBV7-2 and TRBJ1-1; D gene uncertain. V was cut by 2 bases and J by 1 base, with 5 bases left in between. The CDR3 runs 13 residues. CDR1 and CDR2 from the germline V gene are SGHTA and FQGNSA. CDR3: CASSLFENTEAFF. In DNA, the CDR3 is TGTGCCAGCAGCTTATTTGAGAACACTGAAGCTTTCTTT.